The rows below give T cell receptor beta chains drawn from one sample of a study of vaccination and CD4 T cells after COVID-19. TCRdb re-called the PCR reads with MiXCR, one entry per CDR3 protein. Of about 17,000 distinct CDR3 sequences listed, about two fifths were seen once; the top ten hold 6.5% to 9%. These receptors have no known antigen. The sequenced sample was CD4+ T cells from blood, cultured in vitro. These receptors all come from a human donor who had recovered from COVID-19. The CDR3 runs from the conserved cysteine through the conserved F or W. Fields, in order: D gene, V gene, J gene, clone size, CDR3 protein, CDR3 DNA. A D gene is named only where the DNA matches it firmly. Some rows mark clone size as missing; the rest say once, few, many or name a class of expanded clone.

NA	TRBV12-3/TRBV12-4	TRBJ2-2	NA	CASSYTGELFF	TGTGCCAGCAGTTACACCGGGGAGCTGTTTTTT
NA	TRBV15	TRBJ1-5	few	CATSRHTGSNQPQHF	TGTGCCACCAGCAGACACACAGGGTCTAATCAGCCCCAGCATTTT
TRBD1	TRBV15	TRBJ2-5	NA	CATSRTGGWETQYF	TGTGCCACCAGCAGGACAGGGGGCTGGGAGACCCAGTACTTC
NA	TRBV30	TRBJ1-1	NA	CAWSPGLRNTEAFF	TGTGCCTGGAGCCCCGGACTTCGGAACACTGAAGCTTTCTTT
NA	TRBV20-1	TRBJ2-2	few	CSAFELSGTGELFF	TGCAGTGCTTTCGAACTCAGTGGGACCGGGGAGCTGTTTTTT
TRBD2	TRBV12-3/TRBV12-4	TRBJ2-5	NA	CASSSQSGSLSETQYF	TGTGCCAGCAGCTCCCAAAGCGGGAGTTTATCGGAGACCCAGTACTTC
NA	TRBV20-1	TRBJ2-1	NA	CSAKVNSYNEQFF	TGCAGTGCTAAGGTTAACTCCTACAATGAGCAGTTCTTC
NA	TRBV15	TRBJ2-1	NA	CATSLELRLNEQFF	TGTGCCACCAGCTTGGAGCTTCGGCTTAATGAGCAGTTCTTC
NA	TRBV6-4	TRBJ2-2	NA	CASSESVTGELFF	TGTGCCAGCAGTGAATCCGTTACCGGGGAGCTGTTTTTT
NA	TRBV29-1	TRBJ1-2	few	CSVESNYGYTF	TGCAGCGTTGAAAGCAACTATGGCTACACCTTC
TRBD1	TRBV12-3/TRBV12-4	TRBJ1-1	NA	CASNRGPNTEAFF	TGTGCCAGCAACAGGGGGCCGAACACTGAAGCTTTCTTT
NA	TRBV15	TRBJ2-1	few	CATSRDWRDSYNEQFF	TGTGCCACCAGCAGAGATTGGCGGGACTCCTACAATGAGCAGTTCTTC
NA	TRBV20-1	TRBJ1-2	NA	CSATITGLLLYGYTF	TGCAGTGCTACGATCACAGGGTTATTGCTCTATGGCTACACCTTC
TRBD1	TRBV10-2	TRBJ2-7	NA	CASRAGTGDYEQYF	TGCGCCAGCAGAGCCGGGACAGGGGACTACGAGCAGTACTTC
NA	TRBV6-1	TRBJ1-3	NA	CASSEQNGRSGNTIYF	TGTGCCAGCAGTGAACAGAACGGACGATCTGGAAACACCATATATTTT
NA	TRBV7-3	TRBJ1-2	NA	CASSPQPNYGYTF	TGTGCCAGCAGCCCTCAGCCTAACTATGGCTACACCTTC
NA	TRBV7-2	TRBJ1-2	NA	CASSLYLTDSYTF	TGTGCCAGCAGCTTATATCTAACCGATTCCTACACCTTC
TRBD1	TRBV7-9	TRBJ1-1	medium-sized	CASSLPPRGGTEAFF	TGTGCCAGCAGCTTACCGCCCAGGGGGGGGACTGAAGCTTTCTTT
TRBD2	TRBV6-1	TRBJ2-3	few	CASSGLAGGPDTQYF	TGTGCCAGCAGTGGACTAGCGGGAGGGCCAGATACGCAGTATTTT
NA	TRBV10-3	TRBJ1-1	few	CAISEPSRTASDHTEAFF	TGTGCCATCAGTGAGCCGTCTAGGACCGCGTCGGATCACACTGAAGCTTTCTTT
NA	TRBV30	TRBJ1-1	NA	CAWSVQVGTTEAFF	TGTGCCTGGAGTGTACAGGTAGGGACCACTGAAGCTTTCTTT
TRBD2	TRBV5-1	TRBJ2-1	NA	CASSSQAGMVDEQFF	TGCGCCAGCAGCTCACAAGCGGGAATGGTGGATGAGCAGTTCTTC
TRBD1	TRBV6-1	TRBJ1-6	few	CASRTDREVDYSPLHF	TGTGCCAGCAGGACCGACAGGGAGGTCGACTATTCACCCCTCCACTTT
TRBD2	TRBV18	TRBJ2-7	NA	CASSPNSASGRAAEQYF	TGTGCCAGCTCACCAAACTCTGCTAGCGGGAGGGCAGCCGAGCAGTACTTC
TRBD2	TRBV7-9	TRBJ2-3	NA	CASSNGLAGRTDTQYF	TGTGCCAGCAGCAACGGACTAGCGGGCCGCACAGATACGCAGTATTTT
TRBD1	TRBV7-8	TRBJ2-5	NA	CASSPDRGETQYF	TGTGCCAGCAGCCCCGACAGGGGAGAGACCCAGTACTTC
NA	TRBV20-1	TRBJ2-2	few	CSARGSSWTGELFF	TGCAGTGCTAGAGGATCTAGTTGGACCGGGGAGCTGTTTTTT
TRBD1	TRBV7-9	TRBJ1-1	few	CASTRGLGTEAFF	TGTGCCAGCACGAGGGGGCTTGGCACTGAAGCTTTCTTT
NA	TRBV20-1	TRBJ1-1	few	CSARVFKGVHTEAFF	TGCAGTGCTAGAGTGTTTAAGGGGGTACACACTGAAGCTTTCTTT
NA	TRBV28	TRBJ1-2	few	CASSSVLGRNGYTF	TGTGCCAGCAGCTCGGTACTGGGTCGGAATGGCTACACCTTC
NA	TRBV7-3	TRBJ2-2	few	CASSLTGEPGELFF	TGTGCCAGCAGCTTAACGGGAGAGCCCGGGGAGCTGTTTTTT